Sequencing of this TCR beta chain was carried out in a study of cytomegalovirus exposure and HLA in healthy donors. V was trimmed by 8 bases and J by 6 bases, leaving 16 bases between them. The length of the CDR3 is 14 residues. In germline, CDR1 is SNHLY, CDR2 FYNNEI. It was with 60 Vbeta and 13 Jbeta primers that the PCR ran. The repertoire was sequenced with immunoSEQ multiplex PCR; TCRdb's copy has only in-frame clones and lacks some. The table shows roughly 250,000 clones, with about four fifths occurring only once. This receptor was identified in a girl aged 2 to 9 in good health and CMV-seronegative. The specimen was PBMCs. The gene calls are TRBV2 and TRBJ2-2, with D unresolved. The chain's CDR3 is CASCGVRFAGELFF. The CDR3 coding sequence is TGTGCCAGCTGTGGGGTCAGGTTCGCCGGGGAGCTGTTTTTT.